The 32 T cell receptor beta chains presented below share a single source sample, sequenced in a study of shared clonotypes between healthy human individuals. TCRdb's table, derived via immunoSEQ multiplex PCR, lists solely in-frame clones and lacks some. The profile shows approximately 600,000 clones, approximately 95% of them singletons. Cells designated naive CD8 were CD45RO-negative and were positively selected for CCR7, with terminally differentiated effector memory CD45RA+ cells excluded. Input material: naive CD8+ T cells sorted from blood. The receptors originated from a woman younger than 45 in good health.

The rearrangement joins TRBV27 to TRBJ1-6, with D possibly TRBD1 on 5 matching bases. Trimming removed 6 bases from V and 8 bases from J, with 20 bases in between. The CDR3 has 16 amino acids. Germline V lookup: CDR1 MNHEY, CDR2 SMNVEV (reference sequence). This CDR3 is CASSTGGEGPHSPLHF. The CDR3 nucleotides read TGTGCCAGCAGCACCGGTGGGGAGGGACCCCATTCACCCCTCCACTTT.

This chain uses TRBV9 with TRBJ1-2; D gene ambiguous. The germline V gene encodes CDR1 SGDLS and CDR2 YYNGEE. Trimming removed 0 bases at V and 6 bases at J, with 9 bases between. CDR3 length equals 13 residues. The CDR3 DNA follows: TGTGCCAGCAGCGTAGATGGAGGAAATGGCTACACCTTC. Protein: CASSVDGGNGYTF.

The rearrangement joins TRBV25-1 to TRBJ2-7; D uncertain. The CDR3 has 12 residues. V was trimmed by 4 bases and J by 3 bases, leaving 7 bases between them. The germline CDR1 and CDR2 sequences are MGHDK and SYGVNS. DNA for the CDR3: TGTGCCAGCAGTGCCACCGGCTACGAGCAGTACTTC. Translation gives CASSATGYEQYF.

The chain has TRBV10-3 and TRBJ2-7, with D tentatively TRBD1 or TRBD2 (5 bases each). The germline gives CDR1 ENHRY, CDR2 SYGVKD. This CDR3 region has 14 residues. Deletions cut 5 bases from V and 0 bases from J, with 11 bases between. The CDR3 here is CAISRGAGSYEQYF. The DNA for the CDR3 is TGTGCCATCAGTCGGGGCGCGGGCTCCTACGAGCAGTACTTC.

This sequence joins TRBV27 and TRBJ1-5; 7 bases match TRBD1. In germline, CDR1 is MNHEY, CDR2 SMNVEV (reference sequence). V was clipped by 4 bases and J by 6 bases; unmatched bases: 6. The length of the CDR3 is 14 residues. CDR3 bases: TGTGCCAGCAGTTCAAGACAGGGCGGTCAGCCCCAGCATTTT. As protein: CASSSRQGGQPQHF.

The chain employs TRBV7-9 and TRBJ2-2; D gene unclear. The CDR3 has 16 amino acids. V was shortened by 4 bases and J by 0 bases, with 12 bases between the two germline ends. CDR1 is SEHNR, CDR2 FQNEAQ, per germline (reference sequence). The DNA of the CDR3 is TGTGCCAGCAGCTCTAGTGGGCACACGAACACCGGGGAGCTGTTTTTT. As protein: CASSSSGHTNTGELFF.

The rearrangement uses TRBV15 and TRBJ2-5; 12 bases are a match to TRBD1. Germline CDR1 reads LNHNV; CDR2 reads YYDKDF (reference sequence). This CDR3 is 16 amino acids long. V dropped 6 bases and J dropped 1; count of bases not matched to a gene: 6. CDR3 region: CATRTGTGGFQETQYF. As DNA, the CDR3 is TGTGCCACCAGAACCGGGACAGGGGGCTTCCAAGAGACCCAGTACTTC.

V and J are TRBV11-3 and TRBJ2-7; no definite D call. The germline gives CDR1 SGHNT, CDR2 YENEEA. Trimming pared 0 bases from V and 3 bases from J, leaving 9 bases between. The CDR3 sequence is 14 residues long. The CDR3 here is CASSLDSGNYEQYF. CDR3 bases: TGTGCCAGCAGCTTAGATTCAGGAAACTACGAGCAGTACTTC.

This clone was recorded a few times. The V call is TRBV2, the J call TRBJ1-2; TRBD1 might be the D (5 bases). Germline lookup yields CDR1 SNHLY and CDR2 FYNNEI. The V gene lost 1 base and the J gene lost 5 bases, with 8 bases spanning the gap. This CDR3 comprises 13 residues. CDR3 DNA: TGTGCCAGCAGTGAAGTGGGGGAATATGGCTACACCTTC. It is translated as CASSEVGEYGYTF.

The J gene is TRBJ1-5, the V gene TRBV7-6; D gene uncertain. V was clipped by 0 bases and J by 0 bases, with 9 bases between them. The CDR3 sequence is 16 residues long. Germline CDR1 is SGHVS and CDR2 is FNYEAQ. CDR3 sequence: CASSLAGPYSNQPQHF. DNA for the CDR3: TGTGCCAGCAGCTTAGCAGGTCCCTATAGCAATCAGCCCCAGCATTTT.

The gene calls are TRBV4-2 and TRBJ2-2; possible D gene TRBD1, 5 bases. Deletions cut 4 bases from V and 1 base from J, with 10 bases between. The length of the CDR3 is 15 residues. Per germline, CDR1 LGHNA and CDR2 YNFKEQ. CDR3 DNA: TGTGCCAGCAGCCCACCCGGACAGAACACCGGGGAGCTGTTTTTT. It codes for CASSPPGQNTGELFF.

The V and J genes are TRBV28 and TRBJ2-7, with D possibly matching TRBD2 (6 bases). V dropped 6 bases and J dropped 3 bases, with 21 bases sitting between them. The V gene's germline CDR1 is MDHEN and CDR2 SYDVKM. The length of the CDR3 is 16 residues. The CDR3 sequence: CASSLSVGGMNYEQYF. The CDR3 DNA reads TGTGCCAGCAGCCTAAGCGTCGGCGGGATGAACTACGAGCAGTACTTC. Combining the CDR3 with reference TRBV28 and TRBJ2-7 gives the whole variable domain DVKVTQSSRYLVKRTGEKVFLECVQDMDHENMFWYRQDPGLGLRLIYFSYDVKMKEKGDIPEGYSVSREKKERFSLILESASTNQTSMYLCASSLSVGGMNYEQYFGPGTRLTVT.

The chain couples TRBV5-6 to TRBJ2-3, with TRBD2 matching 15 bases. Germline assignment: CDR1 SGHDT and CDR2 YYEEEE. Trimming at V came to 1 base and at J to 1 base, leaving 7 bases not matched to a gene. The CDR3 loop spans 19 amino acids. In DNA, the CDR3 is TGTGCCAGCAGCTTGATGGGACTAGCGGGAGGTTGGGGCACAGATACGCAGTATTTT. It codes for CASSLMGLAGGWGTDTQYF.

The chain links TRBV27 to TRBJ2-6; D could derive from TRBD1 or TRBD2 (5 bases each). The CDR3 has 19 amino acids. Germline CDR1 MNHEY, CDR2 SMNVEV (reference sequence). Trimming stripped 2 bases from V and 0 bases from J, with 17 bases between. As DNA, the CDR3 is TGTGCCAGCAGTTTAATTAGTCCCAGGGACGGCTCTGGGGCCAACGTCCTGACTTTC. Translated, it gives CASSLISPRDGSGANVLTF. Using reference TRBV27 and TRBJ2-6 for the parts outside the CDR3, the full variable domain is EAQVTQNPRYLITVTGKKLTVTCSQNMNHEYMSWYRQDPGLGLRQIYYSMNVEVTDKGDVPEGYKVSRKEKRNFPLILESPSPNQTSLYFCASSLISPRDGSGANVLTFGAGSRLTVL.

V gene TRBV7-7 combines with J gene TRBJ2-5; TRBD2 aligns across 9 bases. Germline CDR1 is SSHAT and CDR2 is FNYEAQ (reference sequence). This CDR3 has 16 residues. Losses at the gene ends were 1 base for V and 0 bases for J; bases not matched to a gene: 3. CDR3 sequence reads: CASSLVASGNQETQYF. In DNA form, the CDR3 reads TGTGCCAGCAGCTTAGTAGCTAGCGGGAACCAAGAGACCCAGTACTTC.

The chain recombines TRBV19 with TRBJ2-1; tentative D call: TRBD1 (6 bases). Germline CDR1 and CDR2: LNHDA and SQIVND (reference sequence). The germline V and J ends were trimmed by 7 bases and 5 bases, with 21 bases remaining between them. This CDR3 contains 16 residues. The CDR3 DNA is TGTGCCAGTACCTCCCTGAGTGAGGGGGAACACAATGAGCAGTTCTTC. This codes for CASTSLSEGEHNEQFF.

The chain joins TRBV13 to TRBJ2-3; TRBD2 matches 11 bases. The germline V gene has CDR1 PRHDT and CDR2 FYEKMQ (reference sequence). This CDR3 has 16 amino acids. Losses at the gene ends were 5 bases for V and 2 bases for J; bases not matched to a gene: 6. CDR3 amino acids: CASSPRLAGITDTQYF. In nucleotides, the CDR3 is TGTGCCAGCAGCCCCAGACTAGCGGGGATCACAGATACGCAGTATTTT.

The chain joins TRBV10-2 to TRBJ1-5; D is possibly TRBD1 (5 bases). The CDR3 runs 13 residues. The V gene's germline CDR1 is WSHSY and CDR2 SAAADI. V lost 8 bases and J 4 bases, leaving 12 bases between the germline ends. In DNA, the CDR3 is TGCGCCAGCTGGGGGGGGGTTAATCAGCCCCAGCATTTT. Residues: CASWGGVNQPQHF.

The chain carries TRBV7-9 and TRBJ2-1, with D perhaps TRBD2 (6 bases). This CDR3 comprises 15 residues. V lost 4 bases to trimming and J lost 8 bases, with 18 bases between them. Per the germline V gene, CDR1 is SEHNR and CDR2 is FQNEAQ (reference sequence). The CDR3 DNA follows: TGTGCCAGCAGCTCCCGGGACTCTTATCGTCATGAGCAGTTCTTC. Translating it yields CASSSRDSYRHEQFF.

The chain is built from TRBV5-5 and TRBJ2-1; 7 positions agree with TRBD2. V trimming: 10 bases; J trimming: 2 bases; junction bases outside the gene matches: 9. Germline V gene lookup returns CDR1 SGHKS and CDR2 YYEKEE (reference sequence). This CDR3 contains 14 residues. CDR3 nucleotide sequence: TGTGCCTATCGACGGGAGGCCGCCTACAATGAGCAGTTCTTC. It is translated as CAYRREAAYNEQFF.

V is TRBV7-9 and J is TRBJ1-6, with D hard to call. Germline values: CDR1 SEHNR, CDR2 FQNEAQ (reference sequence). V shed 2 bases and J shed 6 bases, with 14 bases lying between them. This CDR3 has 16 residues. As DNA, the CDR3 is TGTGCCAGCAGCTTAATGGACCCCTCACCTAATTCACCCCTCCACTTT. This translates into CASSLMDPSPNSPLHF.

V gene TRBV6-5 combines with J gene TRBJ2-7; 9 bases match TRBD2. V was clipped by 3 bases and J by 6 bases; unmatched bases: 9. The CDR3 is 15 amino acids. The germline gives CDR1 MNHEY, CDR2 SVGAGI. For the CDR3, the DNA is TGTGCCAGCAGTTATTTTTGGCGGGAGGGCTCCGAGCAGTACTTC. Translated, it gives CASSYFWREGSEQYF.

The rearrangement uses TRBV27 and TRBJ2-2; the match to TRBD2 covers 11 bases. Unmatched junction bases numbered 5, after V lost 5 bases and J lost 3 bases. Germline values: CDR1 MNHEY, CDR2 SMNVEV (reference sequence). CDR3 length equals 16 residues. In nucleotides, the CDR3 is TGTGCCAGCAGTGATCTAGCGGGAGGTTACACCGGGGAGCTGTTTTTT. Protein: CASSDLAGGYTGELFF.

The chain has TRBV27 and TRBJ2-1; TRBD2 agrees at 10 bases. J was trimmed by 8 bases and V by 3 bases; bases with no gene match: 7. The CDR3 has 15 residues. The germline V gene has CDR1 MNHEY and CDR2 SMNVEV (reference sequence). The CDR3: CASSFATSGKYEQFF. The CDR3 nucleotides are TGTGCCAGCAGTTTCGCCACTAGCGGGAAGTATGAGCAGTTCTTC.

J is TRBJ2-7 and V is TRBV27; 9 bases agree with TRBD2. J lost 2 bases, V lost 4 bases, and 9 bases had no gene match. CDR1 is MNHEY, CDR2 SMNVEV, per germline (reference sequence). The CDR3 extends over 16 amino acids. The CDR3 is CASSSSSGSLPYEQYF. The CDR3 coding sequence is TGTGCCAGCAGTTCCAGTAGCGGGAGTTTGCCCTACGAGCAGTACTTC.

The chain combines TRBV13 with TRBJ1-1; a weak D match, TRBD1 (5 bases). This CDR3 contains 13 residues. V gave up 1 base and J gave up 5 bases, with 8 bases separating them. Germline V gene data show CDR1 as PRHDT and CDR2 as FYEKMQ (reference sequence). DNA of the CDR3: TGTGCCAGCAGCTTAGCCAGGGTAACTGAAGCTTTCTTT. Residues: CASSLARVTEAFF.

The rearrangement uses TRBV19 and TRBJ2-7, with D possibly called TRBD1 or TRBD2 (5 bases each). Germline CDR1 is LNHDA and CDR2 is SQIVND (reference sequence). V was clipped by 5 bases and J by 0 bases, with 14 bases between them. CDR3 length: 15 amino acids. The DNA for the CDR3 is TGTGCCAGTAGTTCGGGGCAGACAAACTCCTACGAGCAGTACTTC. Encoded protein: CASSSGQTNSYEQYF.

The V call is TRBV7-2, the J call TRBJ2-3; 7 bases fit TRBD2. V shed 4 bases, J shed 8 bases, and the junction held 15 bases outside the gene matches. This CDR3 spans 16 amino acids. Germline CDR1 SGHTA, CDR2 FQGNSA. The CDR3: CASSSSGEGLLRTQYF. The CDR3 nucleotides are TGTGCCAGCAGCTCCTCGGGGGAGGGCCTCCTTCGTACGCAGTATTTT.

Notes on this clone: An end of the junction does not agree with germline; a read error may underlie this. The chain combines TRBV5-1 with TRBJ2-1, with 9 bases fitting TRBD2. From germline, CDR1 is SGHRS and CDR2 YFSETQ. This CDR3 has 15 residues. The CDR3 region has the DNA TGTGCCAGCAGCTCTGGGACTAGCAGCTACAATGAGCAGTTCTTC. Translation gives CASSSGTSSYNEQFF.

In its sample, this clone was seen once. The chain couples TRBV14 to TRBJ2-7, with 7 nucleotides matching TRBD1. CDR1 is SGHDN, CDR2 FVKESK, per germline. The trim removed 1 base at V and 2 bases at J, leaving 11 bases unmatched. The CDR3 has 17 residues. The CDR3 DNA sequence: TGTGCCAGCAGCCAAGGTCCCCGGGACAGAAGTACCTACGAGCAGTACTTC. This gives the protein CASSQGPRDRSTYEQYF.

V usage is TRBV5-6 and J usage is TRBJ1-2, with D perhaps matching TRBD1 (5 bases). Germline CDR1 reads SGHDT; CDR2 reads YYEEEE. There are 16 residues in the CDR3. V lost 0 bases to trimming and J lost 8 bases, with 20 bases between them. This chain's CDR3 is CASSLGSRVGGRGYTF. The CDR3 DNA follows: TGTGCCAGCAGCTTGGGCTCCAGGGTCGGTGGTAGAGGCTACACCTTC.

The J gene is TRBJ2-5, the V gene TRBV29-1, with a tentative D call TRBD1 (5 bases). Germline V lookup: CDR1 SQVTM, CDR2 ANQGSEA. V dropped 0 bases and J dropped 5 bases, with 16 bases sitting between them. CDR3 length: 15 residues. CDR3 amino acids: CSVEEVDGASETQYF. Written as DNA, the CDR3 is TGCAGCGTTGAAGAAGTGGATGGGGCGAGTGAGACCCAGTACTTC.